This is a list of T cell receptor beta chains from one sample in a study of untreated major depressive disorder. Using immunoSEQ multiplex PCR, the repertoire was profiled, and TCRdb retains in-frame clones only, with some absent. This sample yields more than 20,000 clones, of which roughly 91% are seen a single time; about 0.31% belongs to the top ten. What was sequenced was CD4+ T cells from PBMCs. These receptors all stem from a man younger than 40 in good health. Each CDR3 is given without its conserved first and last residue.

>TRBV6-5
ASSYSSSVAGNTIY
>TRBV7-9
ASSLRVAGTYEQY
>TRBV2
ASSRQGYEQY
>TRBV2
ASREIHTEAF
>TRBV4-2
ASSPWTSGNTIY
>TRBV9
ASSAEPGLGPTDTQY
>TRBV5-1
ASSGGLAGHEQF
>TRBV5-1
ASSFGTTQETQY
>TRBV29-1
SVGQGDYEQY
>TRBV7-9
ASSPGLAGDEQY
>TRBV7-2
ASSSRDWLYNEQF
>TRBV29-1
SVVLRAYEQY
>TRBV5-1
ASVEASGSQGDTQY
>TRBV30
AWSPGLAGGLQY
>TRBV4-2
ASSQGLYRTGINEQY
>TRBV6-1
ASSEVGGTGGKLF